Shown below are 17 T cell receptor beta chains from a single sample sequenced in a study of identical twins. TCRdb ran MiXCR on the 5' RACE reads and lists one entry per CDR3 protein. The sample yields 100,000 or so distinct CDR3 sequences, 4.5% to 6.5% seen once. Specimen: memory T cells sorted from blood. The source of these receptors is a woman aged 45-65 years in good health.

This clonotype was counted ten times or more. The rearrangement links TRBV3-1 to TRBJ2-5; 13 nucleotides align to TRBD2. The germline V gene encodes CDR1 LGHDT and CDR2 YNNKEL (reference sequence). This CDR3 spans 16 amino acids. J gave up 1 base and V 3 bases, and 2 bases lay outside the gene matches. CDR3 sequence (DNA): TGTGCCAGCAGCCATCGGACTAGCGGGAGCCAAGAGACCCAGTACTTC. Protein sequence: CASSHRTSGSQETQYF.

The sample holds a few counts of this clonotype. The chain recombines TRBV7-3 with TRBJ2-2, with 9 positions matching TRBD2. J gave up 7 bases and V 4 bases, and 7 bases lay outside the gene matches. The germline gives CDR1 SGHTA, CDR2 FQGTGA. The CDR3 is made up of 15 amino acids. For the CDR3, the DNA is TGTGCCAGCAGCTCAGCGGGAGGTGCGCTCGGGGAGCTGTTTTTT. It encodes CASSSAGGALGELFF.

This clonotype came up many times. V gene TRBV12-3 or TRBV12-4 combines with J gene TRBJ1-2; TRBD1 agrees at 7 bases. The CDR3 spans 13 residues. V was pared by 5 bases and J by 8 bases, with 8 bases of the junction left unmatched. The CDR3 DNA sequence: TGTGCCAGCAGTACCCGGGACAGTCGAGGCTACACCTTC. Its translation is CASSTRDSRGYTF.

At least ten counts were recorded for this clonotype. The chain carries TRBV5-1 and TRBJ1-1; D remains unclear. Germline CDR1 reads SGHRS; CDR2 reads YFSETQ. V lost 2 bases and J lost 1, with 12 bases in between. CDR3 length: 15 amino acids. CDR3 protein: CASSFPRTGNTEAFF. Here the CDR3 DNA reads TGCGCCAGCAGCTTCCCCCGGACGGGGAACACTGAAGCTTTCTTT.

This clonotype has just a few counts. This chain uses TRBV27 with TRBJ2-2, with a possible D match to TRBD2 (5 bases). This CDR3 spans 15 amino acids. Germline V gives CDR1 MNHEY, CDR2 SMNVEV (reference sequence). V lost 7 bases and J lost 0, with 12 bases in between. CDR3 coding DNA: TGTGCCAGCACTGGGGAGTTGACGAACACCGGGGAGCTGTTTTTT. Amino acids: CASTGELTNTGELFF.

There are many counts of this clonotype. This chain connects TRBV7-8 to TRBJ2-3; D perhaps matches TRBD2 (6 bases). Germline CDR1 is SGHVS and CDR2 is FQNEAQ. CDR3 length equals 15 residues. V lost 5 bases and J lost 1, with 13 bases in between. The CDR3 reads CASSPRRVGTDTQYF. The CDR3 bases are TGTGCCAGCAGCCCGAGGAGGGTCGGCACAGATACGCAGTATTTT. Full variable domain (rest looked up from reference TRBV7-8 and TRBJ2-3): GAGVSQSPRYKVAKRGQDVALRCDPISGHVSLFWYQQALGQGPEFLTYFQNEAQLDKSGLPSDRFFAERPEGSVSTLKIQRTQQEDSAVYLCASSPRRVGTDTQYFGPGTRLTVL.

This clonotype has ten or more counts. The rearrangement links TRBV14 to TRBJ1-6; 8 bases are shared with TRBD1. CDR3 length equals 15 residues. V shed 5 bases, J shed 9 bases, and the junction held 9 bases outside the gene matches. Germline CDR1 and CDR2: SGHDN and FVKESK. CDR3 sequence reads: CASSYFSGGSSPLHF. CDR3 DNA sequence: TGTGCCAGCAGCTACTTCTCAGGGGGCTCTTCACCCCTCCACTTT.

There are many counts of this clonotype. V gene TRBV11-3 combines with J gene TRBJ2-1; no reliable D call. The CDR3 covers 15 residues. V was clipped by 4 bases and J by 0 bases, with 10 bases between them. CDR1 and CDR2 (germline): SGHNT, YENEEA. CDR3 amino acids: CASSSGPTSYNEQFF. The CDR3 DNA reads TGTGCCAGCAGCTCCGGCCCGACCTCCTACAATGAGCAGTTCTTC. The full variable domain, its missing parts supplied by reference TRBV11-3 and TRBJ2-1, is EAGVVQSPRYKIIEKKQPVAFWCNPISGHNTLYWYLQNLGQGPELLIRYENEEAVDDSQLPKDRFSAERLKGVDSTLKIQPAELGDSAVYLCASSSGPTSYNEQFFGPGTRLTVL.

Ten or more counts support this clonotype. The rearrangement uses TRBV24-1 and TRBJ2-3; no reliable D call. With 6 bases removed from V and 3 bases from J, the gap between germline ends came to 12 bases. The germline gives CDR1 KGHDR, CDR2 SFDVKD. The CDR3 spans 14 residues. The DNA for the CDR3 is TGTGCCACCAGTCCTCGTTGGGAAACAGATACGCAGTATTTT. Translating it yields CATSPRWETDTQYF.

The chain joins TRBV6-1 to TRBJ2-5; D gene ambiguous. Deletions cut 8 bases from V and 4 bases from J, with 5 bases between. CDR1 is MNHNS, CDR2 SASEGT, per germline. This CDR3 is 10 amino acids long. CDR3 coding DNA: TGTGCCAGCGGCTCAGAGACCCAGTACTTC. Translating it yields CASGSETQYF.

This clonotype was seen more than once but under ten times. The chain employs TRBV24-1 and TRBJ2-7, with 7 bases fitting TRBD1. This CDR3 contains 15 residues. V gave up 3 bases and J gave up 6 bases; unmatched junction bases: 10. CDR1 is KGHDR and CDR2 is SFDVKD in the germline V gene. CDR3 in DNA: TGTGCCACCAGTGATCCCACCACAGACAGGGCCGAGCAGTACGTC. It encodes CATSDPTTDRAEQYV.

J is TRBJ2-3 and V is TRBV20-1; 7 bases are a match to TRBD1. CDR3 length equals 13 residues. The germline CDR1 and CDR2 sequences are DFQATT and SNEGSKA (reference sequence). V was clipped by 2 bases and J by 5 bases; unmatched bases: 4. CDR3 loop: CSARQGVGDTQYF. The DNA of the CDR3 is TGCAGTGCTAGACAGGGGGTAGGAGATACGCAGTATTTT.

Ten or more counts support this clonotype. The chain recombines TRBV20-1 with TRBJ2-1; TRBD2 is a possible D gene (6 bases). This CDR3 has 14 residues. Germline V lookup: CDR1 DFQATT, CDR2 SNEGSKA (reference sequence). Trimming stripped 1 base from V and 15 bases from J, with 22 bases between. The DNA for the CDR3 is TGCAGTGCTAGAGGAAAAGGGACTTTCGGTAGTCCGTTCTTC. It specifies CSARGKGTFGSPFF.

This clonotype has more than one count but fewer than ten. The CDR3 region has the DNA TGTGCCAGCTCACCACGGAGGGTGAACTATGGCTACACCTTC. Translation: CASSPRRVNYGYTF. The V and J genes are TRBV18 and TRBJ1-2; D is undetermined. The V gene's germline CDR1 is KGHSH and CDR2 LQKENI. The CDR3 is 14 residues long. Trimming shortened V by 1 base and J by 2 bases, and 8 bases separated the two germline ends.

This chain joins TRBV7-8 and TRBJ2-5, with 10 bases that match TRBD2. The germline V gene has CDR1 SGHVS and CDR2 FQNEAQ. The CDR3 covers 16 residues. The V segment lost 10 bases and the J segment 4 bases; nucleotides outside the gene matches: 15. For the CDR3, the DNA is TGTGCCACCGCGAGAAGAGCGGGAGGGCAGGGAGAGACCCAGTACTTC. It specifies CATARRAGGQGETQYF.

This clonotype was detected many times. The rearrangement links TRBV29-1 to TRBJ1-3; no firm D call. The CDR3 extends over 11 amino acids. The germline V gene has CDR1 SQVTM and CDR2 ANQGSEA. V lost 7 bases and J lost 1, with 5 bases in between. The chain's CDR3 is CSGRSGNTIYF. CDR3 nucleotides: TGCAGCGGAAGGTCTGGAAACACCATATATTTT.

The chain has TRBV11-2 and TRBJ1-1; no reliable D call. V was cut by 2 bases and J by 1 base, with 5 bases left in between. The CDR3 is 13 amino acids. Germline V lookup: CDR1 SGHAT, CDR2 FQNNGV. The CDR3 DNA is TGTGCCAGCAGCTTAAGGCCGAACACTGAAGCTTTCTTT. Translation: CASSLRPNTEAFF.